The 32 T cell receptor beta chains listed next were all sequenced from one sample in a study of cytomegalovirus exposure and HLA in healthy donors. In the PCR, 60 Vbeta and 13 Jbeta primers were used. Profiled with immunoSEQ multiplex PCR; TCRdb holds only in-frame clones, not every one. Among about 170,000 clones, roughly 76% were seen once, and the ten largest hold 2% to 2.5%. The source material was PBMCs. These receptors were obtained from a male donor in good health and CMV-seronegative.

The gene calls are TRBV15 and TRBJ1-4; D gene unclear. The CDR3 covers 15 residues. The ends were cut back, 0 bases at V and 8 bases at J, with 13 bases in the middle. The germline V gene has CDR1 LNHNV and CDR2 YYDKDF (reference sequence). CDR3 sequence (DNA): TGTGCCACCAGCAGAGAAGGTGCGCGGGCGGAAAAACTGTTTTTT. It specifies CATSREGARAEKLFF.

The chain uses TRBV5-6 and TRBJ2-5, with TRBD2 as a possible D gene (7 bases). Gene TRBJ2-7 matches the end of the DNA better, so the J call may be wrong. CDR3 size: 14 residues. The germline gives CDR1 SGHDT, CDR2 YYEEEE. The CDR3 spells CASSWGRGAGEQYF. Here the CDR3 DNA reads TGTGCCAGCAGCTGGGGGAGGGGGGCCGGCGAGCAGTACTTC.

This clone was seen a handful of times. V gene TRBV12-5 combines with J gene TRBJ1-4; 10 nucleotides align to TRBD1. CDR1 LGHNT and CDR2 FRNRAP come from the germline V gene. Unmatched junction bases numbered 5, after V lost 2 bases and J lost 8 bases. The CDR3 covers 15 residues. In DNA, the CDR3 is TGTGCTAGTGGTTTGCCCGGGACAGGGGAGGAAAAACTGTTTTTT. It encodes CASGLPGTGEEKLFF.

CDR3 bases: TGCGCCAGCAGCTTGGACGGGGGGTTCTATAATTCACCCCTCCACTTT. It yields the protein CASSLDGGFYNSPLHF. The chain employs TRBV5-1 and TRBJ1-6, with D possibly being TRBD1 (5 bases). CDR1 and CDR2 (germline): SGHRS, YFSETQ. The CDR3 covers 16 residues. V gave up 0 bases and J gave up 3 bases, with 10 bases separating them.

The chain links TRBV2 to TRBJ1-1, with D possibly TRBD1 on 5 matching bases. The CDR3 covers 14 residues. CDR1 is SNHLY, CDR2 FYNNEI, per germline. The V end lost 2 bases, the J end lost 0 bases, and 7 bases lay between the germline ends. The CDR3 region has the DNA TGTGCCAGCAGTGAACAGGGCGTGAACACTGAAGCTTTCTTT. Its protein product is CASSEQGVNTEAFF.

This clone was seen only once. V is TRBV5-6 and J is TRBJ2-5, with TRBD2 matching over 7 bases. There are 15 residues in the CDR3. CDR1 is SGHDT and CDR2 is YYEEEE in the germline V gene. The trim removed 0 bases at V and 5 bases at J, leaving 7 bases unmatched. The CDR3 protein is CASSLETGSGETQYF. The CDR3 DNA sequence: TGTGCCAGCAGCTTGGAAACGGGTAGCGGGGAGACCCAGTACTTC.

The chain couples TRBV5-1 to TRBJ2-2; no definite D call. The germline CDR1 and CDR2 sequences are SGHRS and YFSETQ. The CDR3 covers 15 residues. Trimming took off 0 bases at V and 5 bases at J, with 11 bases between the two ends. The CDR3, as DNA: TGCGCCAGCAGCTTGGCTTACGGTAGAACCGGGGAGCTGTTTTTT. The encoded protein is CASSLAYGRTGELFF.

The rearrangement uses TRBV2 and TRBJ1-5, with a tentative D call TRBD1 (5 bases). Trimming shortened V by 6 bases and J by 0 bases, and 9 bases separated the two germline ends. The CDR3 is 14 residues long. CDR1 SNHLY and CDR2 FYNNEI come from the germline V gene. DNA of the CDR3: TGTGCCAGCAGGCAGGGAAATAGCAATCAGCCCCAGCATTTT. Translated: CASRQGNSNQPQHF.

The CDR3 DNA is TGTGCCAGCAGCTTGAGGCGGGGGGGTAATGAGCAGTTCTTC. Its protein is CASSLRRGGNEQFF. The rearrangement joins TRBV5-8 to TRBJ2-1; 9 nucleotides match TRBD2. The CDR3 runs 14 residues. V lost 1 base, J lost 7 bases, and 3 bases stayed unmatched. CDR1 is SGHTS and CDR2 is YDEGEE in the germline V gene.

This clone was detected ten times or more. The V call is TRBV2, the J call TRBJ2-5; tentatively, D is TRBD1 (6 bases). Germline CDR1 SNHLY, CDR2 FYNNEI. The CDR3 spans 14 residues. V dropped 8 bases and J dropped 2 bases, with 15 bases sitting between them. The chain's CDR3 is CASSDSQFQETQYF. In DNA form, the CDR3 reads TGTGCCAGCTCGGACAGCCAATTTCAAGAGACCCAGTACTTC. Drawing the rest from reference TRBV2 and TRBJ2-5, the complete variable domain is EPEVTQTPSHQVTQMGQEVILRCVPISNHLYFYWYRQILGQKVEFLVSFYNNEISEKSEIFDDQFSVERPDGSNFTLKIRSTKLEDSAMYFCASSDSQFQETQYFGPGTRLLVL.

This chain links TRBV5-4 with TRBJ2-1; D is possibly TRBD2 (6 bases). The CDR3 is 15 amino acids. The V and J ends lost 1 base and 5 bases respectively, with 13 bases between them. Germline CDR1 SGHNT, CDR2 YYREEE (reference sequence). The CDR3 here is CASSLNSGVDNEQFF. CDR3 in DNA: TGTGCCAGCAGCTTGAATTCGGGGGTAGACAATGAGCAGTTCTTC. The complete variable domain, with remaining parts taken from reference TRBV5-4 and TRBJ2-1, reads ETGVTQSPTHLIKTRGQQVTLRCSSQSGHNTVSWYQQALGQGPQFIFQYYREEENGRGNFPPRFSGLQFPNYSSELNVNALELDDSALYLCASSLNSGVDNEQFFGPGTRLTVL.

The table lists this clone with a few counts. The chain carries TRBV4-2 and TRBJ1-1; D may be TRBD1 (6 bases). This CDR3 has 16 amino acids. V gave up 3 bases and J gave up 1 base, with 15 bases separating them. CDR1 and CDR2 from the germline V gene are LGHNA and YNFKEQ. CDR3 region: CASSHSGQRENTEAFF. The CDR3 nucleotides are TGTGCCAGCAGCCATTCCGGACAGAGAGAGAACACTGAAGCTTTCTTT.

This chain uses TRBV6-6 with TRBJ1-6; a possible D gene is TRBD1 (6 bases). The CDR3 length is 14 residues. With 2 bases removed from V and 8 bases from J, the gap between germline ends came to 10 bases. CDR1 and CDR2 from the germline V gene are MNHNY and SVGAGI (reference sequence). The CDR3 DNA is TGTGCCAGCAGTTACCGGGACAAAGATTCACCCCTCCACTTT. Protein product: CASSYRDKDSPLHF.

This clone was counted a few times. The CDR3 DNA reads TGCGCCAGCAGCCAAGAGCGGCGGGGATCTGGAGCTTTCTTT. Encoded protein: CASSQERRGSGAFF. The chain uses TRBV4-3 and TRBJ1-1, with no clear D. The CDR3 is 14 residues long. V lost 0 bases and J 10 bases, leaving 15 bases between the germline ends. The germline gives CDR1 LGHNA, CDR2 YSLEER.

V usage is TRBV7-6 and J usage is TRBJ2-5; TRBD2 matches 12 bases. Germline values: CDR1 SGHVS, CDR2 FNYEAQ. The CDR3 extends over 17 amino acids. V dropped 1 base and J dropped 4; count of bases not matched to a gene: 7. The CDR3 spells CASSLGTSGEWGETQYF. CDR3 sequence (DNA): TGTGCCAGCAGCTTAGGGACTAGCGGGGAATGGGGAGAGACCCAGTACTTC.

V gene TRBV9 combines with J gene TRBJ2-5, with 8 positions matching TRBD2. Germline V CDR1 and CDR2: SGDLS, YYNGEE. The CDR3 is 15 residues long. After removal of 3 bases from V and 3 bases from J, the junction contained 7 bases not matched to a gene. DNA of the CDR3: TGTGCCAGCAGCGCGAGCGGGGGATATAAAGAGACCCAGTACTTC. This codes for CASSASGGYKETQYF.

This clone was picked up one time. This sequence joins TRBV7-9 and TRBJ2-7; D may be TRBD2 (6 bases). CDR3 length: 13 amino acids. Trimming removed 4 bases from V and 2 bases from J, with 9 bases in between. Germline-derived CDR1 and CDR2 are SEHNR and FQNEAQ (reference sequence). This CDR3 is CASSSPGAYEQYF. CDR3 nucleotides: TGTGCCAGCAGCTCCCCGGGGGCCTACGAGCAGTACTTC.

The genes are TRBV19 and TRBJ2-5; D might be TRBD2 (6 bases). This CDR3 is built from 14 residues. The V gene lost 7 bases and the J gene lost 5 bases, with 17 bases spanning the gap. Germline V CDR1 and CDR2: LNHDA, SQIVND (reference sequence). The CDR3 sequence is CASTPGGWSETQYF. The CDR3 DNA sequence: TGTGCCAGTACCCCCGGGGGTTGGTCGGAGACCCAGTACTTC.

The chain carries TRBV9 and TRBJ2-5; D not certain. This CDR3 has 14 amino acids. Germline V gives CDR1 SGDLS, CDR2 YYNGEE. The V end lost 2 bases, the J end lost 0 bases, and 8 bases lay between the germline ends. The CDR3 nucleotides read TGTGCCAGCAGCGTCGGCGGATACCAAGAGACCCAGTACTTC. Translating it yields CASSVGGYQETQYF.

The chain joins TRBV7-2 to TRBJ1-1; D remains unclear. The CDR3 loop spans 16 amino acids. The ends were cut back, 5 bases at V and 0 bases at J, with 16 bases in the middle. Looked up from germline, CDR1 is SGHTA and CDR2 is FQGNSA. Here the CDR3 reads CASSLTPSRVNTEAFF. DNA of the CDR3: TGTGCCAGCAGCCTTACCCCGAGCCGCGTGAACACTGAAGCTTTCTTT. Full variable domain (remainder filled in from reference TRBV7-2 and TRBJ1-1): GAGVSQSPSNKVTEKGKDVELRCDPISGHTALYWYRQSLGQGLEFLIYFQGNSAPDKSGLPSDRFSAERTGGSVSTLTIQRTQQEDSAVYLCASSLTPSRVNTEAFFGQGTRLTVV.

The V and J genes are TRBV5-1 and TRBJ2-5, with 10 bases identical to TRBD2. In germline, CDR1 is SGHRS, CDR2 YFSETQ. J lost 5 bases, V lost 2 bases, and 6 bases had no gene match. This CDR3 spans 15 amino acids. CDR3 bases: TGCGCCAGCAGCTTATTAGCGGGGGGTGTTGAGACCCAGTACTTC. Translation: CASSLLAGGVETQYF.

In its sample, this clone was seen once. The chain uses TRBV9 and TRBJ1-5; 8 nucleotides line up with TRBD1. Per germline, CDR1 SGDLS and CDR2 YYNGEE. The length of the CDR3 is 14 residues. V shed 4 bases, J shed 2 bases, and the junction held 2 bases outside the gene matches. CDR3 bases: TGTGCCAGCAGCCCGACAGGGGGCAATCAGCCCCAGCATTTT. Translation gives CASSPTGGNQPQHF.

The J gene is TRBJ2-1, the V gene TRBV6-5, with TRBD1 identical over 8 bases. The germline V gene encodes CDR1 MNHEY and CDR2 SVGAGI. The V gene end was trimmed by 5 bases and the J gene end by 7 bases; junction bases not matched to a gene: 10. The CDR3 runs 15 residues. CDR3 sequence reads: CASSPSGGDWNEQFF. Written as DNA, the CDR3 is TGTGCCAGCAGTCCTTCAGGGGGCGATTGGAATGAGCAGTTCTTC.

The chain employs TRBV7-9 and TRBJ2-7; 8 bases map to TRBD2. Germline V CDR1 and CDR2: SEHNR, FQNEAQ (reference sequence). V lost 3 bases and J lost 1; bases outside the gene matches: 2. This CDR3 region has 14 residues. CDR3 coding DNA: TGTGCCAGCAGCTTCCAGCGGGGGTCCTACGAGCAGTACTTC. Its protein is CASSFQRGSYEQYF.

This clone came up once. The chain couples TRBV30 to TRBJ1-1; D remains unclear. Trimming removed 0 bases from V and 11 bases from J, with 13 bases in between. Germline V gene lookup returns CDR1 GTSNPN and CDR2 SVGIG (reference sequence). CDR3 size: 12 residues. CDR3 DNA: TGTGCCTGGAGTGTACCTCCGTCTACGGCTTTCTTT. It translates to CAWSVPPSTAFF.

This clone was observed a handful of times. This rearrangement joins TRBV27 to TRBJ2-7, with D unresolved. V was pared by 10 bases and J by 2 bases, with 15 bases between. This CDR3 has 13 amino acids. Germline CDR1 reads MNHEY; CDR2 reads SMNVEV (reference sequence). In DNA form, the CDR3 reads TGTGCCACCGCCCCGCGGTCAGCCTACGAGCAGTACTTC. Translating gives CATAPRSAYEQYF.

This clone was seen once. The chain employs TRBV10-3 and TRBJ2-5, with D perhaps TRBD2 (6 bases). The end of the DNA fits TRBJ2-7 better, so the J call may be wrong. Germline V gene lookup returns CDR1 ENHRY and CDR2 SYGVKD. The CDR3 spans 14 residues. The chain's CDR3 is CAINRGGTSYEQYF. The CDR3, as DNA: TGTGCCATCAATAGGGGCGGGACCTCCTACGAGCAGTACTTC.

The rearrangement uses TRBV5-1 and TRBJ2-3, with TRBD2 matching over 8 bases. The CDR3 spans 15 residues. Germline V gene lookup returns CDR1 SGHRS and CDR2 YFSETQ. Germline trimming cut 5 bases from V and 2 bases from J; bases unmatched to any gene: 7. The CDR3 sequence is CASRVAGHTTDTQYF. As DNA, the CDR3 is TGCGCCAGCAGAGTAGCGGGGCATACCACAGATACGCAGTATTTT.

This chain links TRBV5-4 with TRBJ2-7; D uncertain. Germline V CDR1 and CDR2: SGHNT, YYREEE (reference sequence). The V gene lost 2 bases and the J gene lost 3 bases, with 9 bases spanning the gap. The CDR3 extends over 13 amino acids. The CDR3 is CASSFNSRYEQYF. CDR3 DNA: TGTGCCAGCAGCTTTAACAGCCGCTACGAGCAGTACTTC.

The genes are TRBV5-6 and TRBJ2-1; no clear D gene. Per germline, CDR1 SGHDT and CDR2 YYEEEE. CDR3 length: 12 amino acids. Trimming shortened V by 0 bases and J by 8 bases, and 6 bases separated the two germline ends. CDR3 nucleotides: TGTGCCAGCAGCTTGGTTGGCTATGAGCAGTTCTTC. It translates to CASSLVGYEQFF.

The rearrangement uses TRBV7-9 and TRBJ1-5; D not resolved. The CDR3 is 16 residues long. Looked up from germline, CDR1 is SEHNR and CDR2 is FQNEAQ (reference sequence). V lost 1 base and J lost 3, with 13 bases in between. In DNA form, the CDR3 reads TGTGCCAGCAGCTTAGAGAGGGCAGCTAACAATCAGCCCCAGCATTTT. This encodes CASSLERAANNQPQHF.

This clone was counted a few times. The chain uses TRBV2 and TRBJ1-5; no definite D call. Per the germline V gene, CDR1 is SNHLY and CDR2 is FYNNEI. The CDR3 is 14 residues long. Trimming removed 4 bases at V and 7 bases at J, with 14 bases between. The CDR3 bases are TGTGCCAGCAGTGGCGAAAGCGGGCCGCAGCCCCAGCATTTT. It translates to CASSGESGPQPQHF.